Presented here are 11 T cell receptor beta chains from one specimen sequenced in a study of T cell clonality in common variable immunodeficiency. The table came from immunoSEQ multiplex PCR; TCRdb's copy has only in-frame clones and leaves some out. The profile covers about 52,000 clones, none occurring a single time. The sample consisted of peripheral blood mononuclear cells. These receptors were obtained from a person aged 18 to 70 in good health.

This clone was observed many times. Sequencing ends 3 residues short of the CDR3 end; the germline J gene provides the rest. The J gene is TRBJ1-1, the V gene TRBV7-8; possibly TRBD1 for D (5 bases). The CDR3 totals 14 residues. Germline CDR1 is SGHVS and CDR2 is FQNEAQ. CDR3 sequence: CASSFGARTLEAFF. The CDR3 DNA, read in part, is TGTGCCAGCAGCTTTGGGGCTAGAACACTCGAA.

The table lists this clone with many counts. The CDR3 end lies 3 residues beyond the end of the read and is filled in from the germline J gene. The J gene is TRBJ2-7, the V gene TRBV4-1, with TRBD1 identical over 8 bases. Germline V gives CDR1 MGHRA, CDR2 YSYEKL. V lost 0 bases, J lost 5 bases, and 9 bases stayed unmatched. The CDR3 is made up of 16 amino acids. The CDR3 region is CASSQEGSDRADEQYF. CDR3 bases read: TGCGCCAGCAGCCAAGAAGGGTCGGACAGGGCCGACGAG.

This clone was detected a few times. The DNA read from the CDR3 is TGTGCCAGCAGCTTAATGACAGTGGGTGATGGC. Amino acid sequence: CASSLMTVGDG. The whole CDR3 protein is CASSLMTVGDGYTF. This chain uses TRBV7-8 with TRBJ1-2; D possibly corresponds to TRBD1 (5 bases). The CDR3 end falls 3 residues outside the read, so it is completed with the germline J gene. V lost 2 bases and J 6 bases, leaving 13 bases between the germline ends. The CDR3 contains 14 residues. The germline CDR1 and CDR2 sequences are SGHVS and FQNEAQ.

In its sample, this clone was seen many times. The junction and the germline gene differ at one end; a read error may be behind it. The CDR3 end falls 3 residues outside the read, so it is completed with the germline J gene. The rearrangement links TRBV7-7 to TRBJ2-1; 8 positions match TRBD2. Germline CDR1 and CDR2: SSHAT and FNYEAQ (reference sequence). The CDR3 spans 16 residues. The CDR3: CASSLAPAGVGNEQFF. The CDR3 DNA, read in part, is TGTGCTAGCAGCTTAGCTCCAGCGGGAGTAGGCAATGAG.

This clone came up many times. The read ends 3 residues shy of where the CDR3 ends; the end is completed using the germline J gene. The chain links TRBV5-1 to TRBJ1-2, with D perhaps matching TRBD1 (6 bases). The CDR3 has 16 amino acids. V was cut by 3 bases and J by 5 bases, with 20 bases left in between. Germline CDR1 reads SGHRS; CDR2 reads YFSETQ. Incomplete CDR3 DNA: TGCGCCAGCAGCTGGGGGCCCCAGGGGAAGGGTTATGGC. It codes for CASSWGPQGKGYG. The entire CDR3 sequence reads CASSWGPQGKGYGYTF.

This clone was counted many times. Sequencing ends 3 residues short of the CDR3 end; the germline J gene provides the rest. This chain connects TRBV10-3 to TRBJ2-1; TRBD2 matches 8 bases. This CDR3 spans 15 amino acids. The J segment lost 2 bases and the V segment lost 8 bases, leaving 8 bases of the junction unmatched. Germline CDR1 and CDR2: ENHRY and SYGVKD. The CDR3 here is CAISLTSATYNEQFF. CDR3 DNA (partial): TGTGCCATCTCACTGACTAGCGCAACCTACAATGAG.

This clone was seen at least ten times. Compared with germline, one end of the junction differs, possibly owing to a read error. The read terminates 3 residues ahead of where the CDR3 ends, so the germline J gene completes it. The gene calls are TRBV4-1 and TRBJ2-7; D remains ambiguous. This CDR3 spans 14 amino acids. Looked up from germline, CDR1 is MGHRA and CDR2 is YSYEKL. CDR3 bases read: TGCGCCAGCAGTCAAGACTTCGTTTCCTACGAG. This translates into CASSQDFVSYE. The full CDR3 protein reads CASSQDFVSYEQYF.

This clone occurred many times. The CDR3 end lies 3 residues beyond the end of the read and is filled in from the germline J gene. The chain combines TRBV20-1 with TRBJ2-5, with D possibly being TRBD1 (5 bases). This CDR3 has 13 amino acids. In germline, CDR1 is DFQATT, CDR2 SNEGSKA (reference sequence). Trimming pared 6 bases from V and 2 bases from J, leaving 13 bases between. The CDR3 here is CSARAPTQETQYF. Partial CDR3 DNA: TGCAGTGCCAGGGCCCCTACACAAGAGACC.

The table lists this clone with many counts. The read terminates 3 residues before the CDR3 end, so the remaining end is supplied by the germline J gene. J is TRBJ1-5 and V is TRBV7-2; no reliable D call. CDR3 length equals 15 residues. Germline CDR1 and CDR2: SGHTA and FQGNSA. V was pared by 3 bases and J by 1 base, with 10 bases between. CDR3 bases read: TGTGCCAGCAGCTTTGACGGAGCGAGCAATCAGCCC. It translates to CASSFDGASNQP. The CDR3 as a whole reads CASSFDGASNQPQHF. The variable domain in full, completed from reference TRBV7-2 and TRBJ1-5, reads GAGVSQSPSNKVTEKGKDVELRCDPISGHTALYWYRQSLGQGLEFLIYFQGNSAPDKSGLPSDRFSAERTGGSVSTLTIQRTQQEDSAVYLCASSFDGASNQPQHFGDGTRLSIL.

This clone was counted ten times or more. The read ends 3 residues before the CDR3 terminus; that terminus is restored from the germline J gene. J is TRBJ2-6 and V is TRBV18; D not certain. The CDR3 totals 15 residues. CDR1 and CDR2 from the germline V gene are KGHSH and LQKENI. Trimming removed 4 bases from V and 4 bases from J, with 11 bases in between. Partial CDR3 DNA: TGTGCCAGCTCACTTGGGCGAGGAGGGGCCAACGTC. This translates into CASSLGRGGANV. The complete CDR3 reads CASSLGRGGANVLTF.

The CDR3 sequence is CASSLTGGVNNEQFF. The covered CDR3 bases are TGTGCCAGCAGCTTAACCGGGGGGGTTAACAATGAG. The rearrangement links TRBV11-3 to TRBJ2-1; 8 bases are shared with TRBD2. The CDR3 end falls 3 residues outside the read, so it is completed with the germline J gene. The CDR3 covers 15 residues. Germline V gives CDR1 SGHNT, CDR2 YENEEA. V lost 2 bases to trimming and J lost 5 bases; unmatched junction nucleotides: 5.